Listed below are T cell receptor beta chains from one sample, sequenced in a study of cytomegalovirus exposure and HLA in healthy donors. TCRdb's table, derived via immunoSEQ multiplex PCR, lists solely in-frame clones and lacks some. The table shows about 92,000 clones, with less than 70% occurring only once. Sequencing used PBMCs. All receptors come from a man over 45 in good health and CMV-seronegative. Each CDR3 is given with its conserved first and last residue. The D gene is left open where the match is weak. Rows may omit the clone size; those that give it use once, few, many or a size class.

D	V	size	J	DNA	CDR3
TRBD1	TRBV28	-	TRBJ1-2	TGTGCCAGCAGTTTCTCAGACAGGGTAAAGGGCTACACCTTC	CASSFSDRVKGYTF
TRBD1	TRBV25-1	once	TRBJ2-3	TGTGCCAGCAGTGAACCCCGGACAGGGGAGGATGGCACAGATACGCAGTATTTT	CASSEPRTGEDGTDTQYF
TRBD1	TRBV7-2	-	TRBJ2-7	TGTGCCAGCAGCTTGGACAGGCGTGAGCAGTACTTC	CASSLDRREQYF
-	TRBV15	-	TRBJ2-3	TGTGCCACCAGCAGTTTTAGCGACGGATTCACAGATACGCAGTATTTT	CATSSFSDGFTDTQYF
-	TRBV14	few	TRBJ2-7	TGTGCCAGCAGCCAAGATCCGGAGAGCTCCTACGAGCAGTACTTC	CASSQDPESSYEQYF
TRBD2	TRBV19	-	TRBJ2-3	TGTGCCAGTAGTACTTTCTCCGGGACTACCCCAGATACGCAGTATTTT	CASSTFSGTTPDTQYF
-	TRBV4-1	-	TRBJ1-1	TGCGCCAGCAGCCCAAGCCGGGGGGGTACTGAAGCTTTCTTT	CASSPSRGGTEAFF
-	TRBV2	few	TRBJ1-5	TGTGCCAGCAGTGAAGCGCGGGCGGGACGACAGCCCCAGCATTTT	CASSEARAGRQPQHF
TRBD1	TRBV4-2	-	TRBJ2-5	TGTGCCAGCAGCCAAGATGTACAGGGGGCTAGAGAGACCCAGTACTTC	CASSQDVQGARETQYF
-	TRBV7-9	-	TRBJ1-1	TGTGCCAGCAGCTTAGGACAGGTCTTGAACACTGAAGCTTTCTTT	CASSLGQVLNTEAFF
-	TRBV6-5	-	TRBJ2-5	TGTGCCAGCCGCCTTCGGAGGGTGGAGACCCAGTACTTC	CASRLRRVETQYF
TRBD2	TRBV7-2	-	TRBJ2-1	TGTGCCAGCAGCTTAGGACTAGCGGTATCCTACAATGAGCAGTTCTTC	CASSLGLAVSYNEQFF
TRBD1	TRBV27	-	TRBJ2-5	TGTGCCAGCAGCCGGACAGGGGCCACGGGTTCAGAGACCCAGTACTTC	CASSRTGATGSETQYF
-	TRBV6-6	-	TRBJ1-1	TGTGCCAGCAGTCCACAAACAGGAATGAACACTGAAGCTTTCTTT	CASSPQTGMNTEAFF
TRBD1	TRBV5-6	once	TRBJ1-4	TGTGCCAGCGGCGACAGGGGGCGGCTTCAGGAAAAACTGTTTTTT	CASGDRGRLQEKLFF
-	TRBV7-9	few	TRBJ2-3	TGTGCCAGCCCACCGATAGCGGCCAGCACAGATACGCAGTATTTT	CASPPIAASTDTQYF
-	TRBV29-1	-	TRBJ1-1	TGCAGCGTTGACTTCAGGCGGGAAAACACTGAAGCTTTCTTT	CSVDFRRENTEAFF
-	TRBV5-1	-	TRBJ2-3	TGCGCCAGCAGCTTGCGGCGGCACACAGATACGCAGTATTTT	CASSLRRHTDTQYF
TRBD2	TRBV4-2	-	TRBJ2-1	TGTGCCAGCAGACTCGAAAACACTCTAGCGGATTACAATGAGCAGTTCTTC	CASRLENTLADYNEQFF
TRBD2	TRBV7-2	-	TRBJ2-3	TGTGCCAGCAGCTTAAACTCGGGACTAAGCACAGATACGCAGTATTTT	CASSLNSGLSTDTQYF
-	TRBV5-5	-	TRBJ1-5	TGTGCCAGCAGCTTGGGCGGAGCTCCTCGGCCCCAGCATTTT	CASSLGGAPRPQHF
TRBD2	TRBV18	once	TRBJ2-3	TGTGCCAGCTCACCGGGACTAGCGGGGGCAGATACGCAGTATTTT	CASSPGLAGADTQYF
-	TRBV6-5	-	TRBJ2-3	TGTGCCAGCACTACTTTCGGTACGCAGTATTTT	CASTTFGTQYF
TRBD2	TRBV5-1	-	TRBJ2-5	TGCGCCAGCAGCTTGGGACTAGCGGAGGGGACCCAGTACTTC	CASSLGLAEGTQYF
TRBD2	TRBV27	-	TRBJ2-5	TGTGCCAGCAGTCGGGGACTAGCGGGATTGGAGACCCAGTACTTC	CASSRGLAGLETQYF
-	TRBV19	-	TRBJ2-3	TGTGCCAGCCAGAGGGCGGGGTGGGCAGATACGCAGTATTTT	CASQRAGWADTQYF
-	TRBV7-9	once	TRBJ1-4	TGTGCCAGCAGCTTAGGGCTTAATCCGGTCGGGGAAAAACTGTTTTTT	CASSLGLNPVGEKLFF
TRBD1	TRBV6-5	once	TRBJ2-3	TGTGCCAGCAACCCCAGGGGGCGAGATACGCAGTATTTT	CASNPRGRDTQYF
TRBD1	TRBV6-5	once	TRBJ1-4	TGTGCCAGCAGTTACGAAGGGACAGGGCGCGAAAAACTGTTTTTT	CASSYEGTGREKLFF
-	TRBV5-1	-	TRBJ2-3	TGCGCCAGCAGCTTGGATCCGGCGGGGGCTGGGGATACGCAGTATTTT	CASSLDPAGAGDTQYF
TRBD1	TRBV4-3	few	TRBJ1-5	TGCGCCAGCAGCCAAGGGACAGGGAGTAATCAGCCCCAGCATTTT	CASSQGTGSNQPQHF
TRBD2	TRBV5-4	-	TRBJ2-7	TGTGCCAGCAGCCCGAATAGCGGGGGCCCCTACGAGCAGTACTTC	CASSPNSGGPYEQYF
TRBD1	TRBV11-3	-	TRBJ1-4	TGTGCCAGCAGCTTGGACAGGGGAGGTGAAAAACTGTTTTTT	CASSLDRGGEKLFF